This paragraph reports one TCR beta chain. This sample was included in a study of blood T cell repertoires in COVID-19. Per the original data handling: Estimated nucleated cell counts came from reference gene primer amplification. TCRdb keeps only in-frame clones here, not all; method: immunoSEQ multiplex PCR. The V and J calls and clone size come from that table; D and trimming were worked out from the DNA. The repertoire holds almost 300,000 clones, with around nine tenths as singletons. The V gene lost 8 bases and the J gene lost 7 bases, with 12 bases spanning the gap. Germline loops: CDR1 ENHRY, CDR2 SYGVKD. CDR3 length equals 12 residues.

This clonotype was sampled from a man between 65 and 85 years old with acute or convalescent COVID-19. The V call is TRBV10-3, the J call TRBJ1-5; a weak D match, TRBD1 (6 bases). The sequenced material came from peripheral blood. CDR3 sequence reads: CAIGRGEQPQHF. In DNA form, the CDR3 reads TGTGCCATCGGCAGGGGAGAACAGCCCCAGCATTTT.